This T cell receptor (beta chain) was captured in a study of CD8 T cells in ankylosing spondylitis (dated by TCRdb to 2017 to 2019). With respect to the entire study: The study set out to find disease-linked TCR variants by profiling T cell receptor beta repertoires in ankylosing spondylitis patients and healthy donors. The full study cohort was made up of under 30 ankylosing spondylitis patients and about a hundred healthy donors. Peripheral blood was sampled, and synovial fluid was also collected from ankylosing spondylitis patients.

V is reduced by 0 bases and J by 2 bases, leaving a spacing of 17 bases between them. Counted from cysteine to phenylalanine, this CDR3 has 17 amino acids. The kept DNA is CDR3 alone, 51 bases in frame from the first base. The germline V gene yields SGHRS for CDR1 and YFSETQ for CDR2. This clonotype has ten or more counts. Its antigen has not been determined. Qualities for individual bases were not recorded, and no much larger clone is one base off. Study-level results and caveats: According to the report, matched synovial fluid samples from ankylosing spondylitis patients were significantly enriched for the disease-linked clones. Some motif variants were previously reported in synovial fluid and blood of reactive arthritis patients, suggesting common disease-initiation mechanisms. In peripheral blood, the disease-linked clones were found at relatively low frequencies and had a CD8+ phenotype. Blood from ankylosing spondylitis patients appeared to be characterized by a TCR beta motif composed of 7 to 9 highly homologous amino acid variants.

These reads were obtained on an Illumina HiSeq 2500. Quantitative 5'-RACE with molecular barcodes was the method used to prepare the TCR beta libraries. The authors processed their data as follows. A new computational method based on a probabilistic model of VDJ rearrangement was used to identify disease-linked TCR variants. Using fastp at Q25 and MiXCR, TCRdb reprocessed the public reads and kept productive beta chains. Merged by CDR3 protein, the rows form single entries marked with the most common genes and DNA. The V and J calls here are based on TCRdb, not the publication. The sample includes some 120,000 distinct CDR3 sequences, with about 13% observed a single time. The ten largest clones capture 2.5% to 3% of the sample.

The rearranged chain carries TRBV5-1 and TRBJ1-1; the D segment cannot be called with confidence. The TCR was taken from a female donor with ankylosing spondylitis or in good health (not recorded which). The sequencing sample was made of blood, either unsorted or a sorted T cell fraction (not recorded which). The sequenced DNA: TGCGCCAGCAGCTTGGCCTTGGCGCAGGAAGGAAACACTGAAGCTTTCTTT. Its protein is CASSLALAQEGNTEAFF.